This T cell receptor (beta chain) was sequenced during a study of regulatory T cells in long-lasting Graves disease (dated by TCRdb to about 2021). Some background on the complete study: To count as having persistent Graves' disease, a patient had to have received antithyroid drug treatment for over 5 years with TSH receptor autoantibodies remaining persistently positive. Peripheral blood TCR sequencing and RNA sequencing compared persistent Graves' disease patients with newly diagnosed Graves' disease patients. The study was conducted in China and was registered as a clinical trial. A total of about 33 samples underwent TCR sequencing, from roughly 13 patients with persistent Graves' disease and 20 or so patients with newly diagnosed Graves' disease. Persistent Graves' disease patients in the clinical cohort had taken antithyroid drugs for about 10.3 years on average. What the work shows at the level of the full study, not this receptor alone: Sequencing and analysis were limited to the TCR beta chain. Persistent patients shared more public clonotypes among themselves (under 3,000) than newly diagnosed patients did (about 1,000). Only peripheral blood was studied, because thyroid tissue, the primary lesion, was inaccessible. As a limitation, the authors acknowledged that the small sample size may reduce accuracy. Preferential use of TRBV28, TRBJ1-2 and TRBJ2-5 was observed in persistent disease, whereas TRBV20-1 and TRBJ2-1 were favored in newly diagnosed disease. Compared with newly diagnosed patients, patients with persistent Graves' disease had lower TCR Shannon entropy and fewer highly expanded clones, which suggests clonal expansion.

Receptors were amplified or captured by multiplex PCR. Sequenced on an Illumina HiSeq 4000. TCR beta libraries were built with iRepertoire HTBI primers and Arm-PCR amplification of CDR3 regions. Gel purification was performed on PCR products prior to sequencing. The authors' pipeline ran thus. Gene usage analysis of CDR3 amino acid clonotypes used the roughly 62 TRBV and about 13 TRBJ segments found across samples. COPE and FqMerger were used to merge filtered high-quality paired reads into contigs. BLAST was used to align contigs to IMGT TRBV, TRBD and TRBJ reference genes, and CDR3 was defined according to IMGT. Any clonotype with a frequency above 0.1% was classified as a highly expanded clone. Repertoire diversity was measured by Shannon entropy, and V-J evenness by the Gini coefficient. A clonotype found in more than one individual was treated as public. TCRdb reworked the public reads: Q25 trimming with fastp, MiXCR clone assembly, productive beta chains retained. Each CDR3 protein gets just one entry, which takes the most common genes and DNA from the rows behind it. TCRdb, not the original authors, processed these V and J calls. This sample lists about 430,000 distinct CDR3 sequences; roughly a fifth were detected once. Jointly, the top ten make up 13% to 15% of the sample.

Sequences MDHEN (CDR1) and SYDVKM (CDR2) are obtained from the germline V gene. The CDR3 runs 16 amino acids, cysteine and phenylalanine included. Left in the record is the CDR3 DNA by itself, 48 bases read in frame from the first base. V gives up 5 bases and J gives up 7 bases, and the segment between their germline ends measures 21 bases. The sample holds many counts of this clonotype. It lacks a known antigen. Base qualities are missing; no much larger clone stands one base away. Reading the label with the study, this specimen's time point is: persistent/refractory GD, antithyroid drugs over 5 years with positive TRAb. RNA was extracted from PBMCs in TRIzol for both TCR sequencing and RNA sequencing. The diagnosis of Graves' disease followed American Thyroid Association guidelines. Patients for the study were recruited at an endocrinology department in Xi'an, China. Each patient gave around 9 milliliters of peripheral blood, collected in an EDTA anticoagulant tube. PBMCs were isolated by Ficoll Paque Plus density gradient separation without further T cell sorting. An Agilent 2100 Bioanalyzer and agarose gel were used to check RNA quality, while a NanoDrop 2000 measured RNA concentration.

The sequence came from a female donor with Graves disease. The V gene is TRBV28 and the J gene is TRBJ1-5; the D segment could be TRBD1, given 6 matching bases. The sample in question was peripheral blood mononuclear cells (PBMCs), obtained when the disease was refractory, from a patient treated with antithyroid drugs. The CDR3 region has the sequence CASSPFSTGRGQPQHF. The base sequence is TGTGCCAGCAGTCCGTTCTCGACAGGCAGGGGACAGCCCCAGCATTTT.